These 10 T cell receptor beta chains share one sample of origin, sequenced in a study of shared clonotypes between healthy human individuals. Generated by immunoSEQ multiplex PCR, the TCRdb table keeps only in-frame clones and is missing some. The data show around 1,100,000 clones, approximately 77% seen once. The sample comprised memory CD4+ T cells from PBMCs. Subset: CD45RA-negative fraction. The receptors shown here come from a man younger than 30 in good health. Some clones in this sample may be carry-over from other donors' samples.

A word on this clone: At one of its ends the junction is not consistent with the germline gene, which may arise from a read error. The V gene is TRBV28, the J gene TRBJ2-7; no reliable D call. The CDR3 extends over 14 amino acids. The V gene's germline CDR1 is MDHEN and CDR2 SYDVKM. The CDR3 protein is CASTLDNSFGEQYF. The DNA of the CDR3 is TGTGCCAGCACTTTAGATAACAGTTTCGGGGAGCAGTACTTC.

This chain connects TRBV11-2 to TRBJ2-3; 10 bases agree with TRBD2. The germline gives CDR1 SGHAT, CDR2 FQNNGV. Trimming cost V 7 bases and J 1 base; bases outside gene matches: 5. The CDR3 contains 15 residues. The CDR3 DNA reads TGTGCCAGCAATCAACTAGCGGGGCGCACAGATACGCAGTATTTT. Protein sequence: CASNQLAGRTDTQYF. The full variable domain, completed using reference TRBV11-2 and TRBJ2-3, is EAGVAQSPRYKIIEKRQSVAFWCNPISGHATLYWYQQILGQGPKLLIQFQNNGVVDDSQLPKDRFSAERLKGVDSTLKIQPAKLEDSAVYLCASNQLAGRTDTQYFGPGTRLTVL.

Note on this clone: Within the sample, other DNA sequences also encode this same CDR3. The genes are TRBV7-9 and TRBJ2-2; the D is unclear. CDR3 length: 13 residues. Per germline, CDR1 SEHNR and CDR2 FQNEAQ (reference sequence). Trimming took off 0 bases at V and 4 bases at J, with 3 bases between the two ends. The CDR3 region has the DNA TGTGCCAGCAGCTTAGCCCGCACCGGGGAGCTGTTTTTT. It yields the protein CASSLARTGELFF.

This clone was counted a single time. Other DNA sequences within the sample encode an identical CDR3. J is TRBJ1-3 and V is TRBV28; a weak D match, TRBD1 (5 bases). CDR3 length: 15 residues. The V gene lost 6 bases and the J gene lost 2 bases, with 14 bases spanning the gap. In germline, CDR1 is MDHEN, CDR2 SYDVKM. The CDR3 region is CASSLTRVTGNTIYF. CDR3 nucleotides: TGTGCCAGCAGCTTGACCAGGGTCACTGGAAACACCATATATTTT.

This CDR3 is CASSLGGLSGTSDTQYF. CDR3 DNA: TGTGCCAGCAGCCTTGGTGGACTATCTGGAACCTCGGATACGCAGTATTTT. The chain recombines TRBV9 with TRBJ2-3, with TRBD2 as a possible D gene (6 bases). Germline V gene data show CDR1 as SGDLS and CDR2 as YYNGEE. The V end lost 4 bases, the J end lost 6 bases, and 24 bases lay between the germline ends. The CDR3 loop spans 17 amino acids.

V usage is TRBV6-5 and J usage is TRBJ1-1; 8 positions match TRBD1. V was pared by 2 bases and J by 5 bases, with 7 bases of the junction left unmatched. The germline V gene encodes CDR1 MNHEY and CDR2 SVGAGI. This CDR3 comprises 15 residues. CDR3 DNA: TGTGCCAGCAGTTACGAGCAGGGGGCTGAGACTGAAGCTTTCTTT. Translated: CASSYEQGAETEAFF.

To note about this clone: This sequence may be a read error, since a much larger clone differs from it by one base. V and J are TRBV30 and TRBJ2-3; the D is unclear. CDR3 size: 11 residues. The germline V gene has CDR1 GTSNPN and CDR2 SVGIG (reference sequence). The V gene lost 1 base and the J gene lost 4 bases, with 3 bases spanning the gap. The CDR3 loop is CAWSASDTQYF. The DNA for the CDR3 is TGTGCCTGGAGTGCCTCAGATACGCAGTATTTT. Using reference TRBV30 and TRBJ2-3 for the parts outside the CDR3, the full variable domain is SQTIHQWPATLVQPVGSPLSLECTVEGTSNPNLYWYRQAAGRGLQLLFYSVGIGQISSEVPQNLSASRPQDRQFILSSKKLLLSDSGFYLCAWSASDTQYFGPGTRLTVL.

In this sample, this clone turned up many times. The chain combines TRBV30 with TRBJ1-5; D gene ambiguous. The germline V gene has CDR1 GTSNPN and CDR2 SVGIG (reference sequence). V lost 3 bases and J 5 bases, leaving 11 bases between the germline ends. The CDR3 has 13 residues. The DNA of the CDR3 is TGTGCCTGGAGCATAAAGAGCGATCAGCCCCAGCATTTT. It specifies CAWSIKSDQPQHF.

V gene TRBV4-3 combines with J gene TRBJ2-1, with 7 bases fitting TRBD2. The CDR3 is made up of 17 amino acids. Per the germline V gene, CDR1 is LGHNA and CDR2 is YSLEER. The V segment lost 0 bases and the J segment 6 bases; nucleotides outside the gene matches: 11. DNA for the CDR3: TGCGCCAGCAGCCAAGATGTTGGGGGGGGTGTCGGCAATGAGCAGTTCTTC. Protein sequence: CASSQDVGGGVGNEQFF.

Concerning this clone itself: Within the sample, other DNA sequences also encode this same CDR3. V is TRBV4-3 and J is TRBJ2-7, with 9 bases matching TRBD1. Trimming removed 4 bases from V and 0 bases from J; junction bases left unmatched: 4. The germline CDR1 and CDR2 sequences are LGHNA and YSLEER. The length of the CDR3 is 15 residues. The CDR3 sequence: CASSRDRASSYEQYF. CDR3 coding DNA: TGCGCCAGCAGCCGGGACAGGGCGAGCTCCTACGAGCAGTACTTC.